The sequence of this T cell receptor (beta chain) was determined in a study of OX40 agonist ivuxolimab in advanced cancers. As for the study more broadly: Ivuxolimab was a fully human IgG2 agonistic monoclonal antibody targeting the costimulatory receptor OX40 (CD134). Intravenous ivuxolimab was administered to patients every 2 weeks at six dose levels: 0.01, 0.1, 0.3, 1.5, 3 and 10 mg/kg. Of the roughly 51 dose-escalation patients, hepatocellular carcinoma was present in roughly 19, melanoma in approximately 15, renal cell carcinoma in 9 and head and neck cancer in 9. A male proportion of 75% to 85% and a mean age of roughly 58 years, ranging from 23 to 79, were recorded for the dose-escalation cohort. Patients were allowed to have had prior anti-PD-1, anti-PD-L1 or anti-CTLA-4 therapy, and 30% to 50% of the dose-escalation patients had previously received checkpoint inhibitors. Partial responses were achieved by three dose-escalation patients, of whom one had hepatocellular carcinoma and two had cutaneous melanoma. The point of sequencing TCRbeta in the periphery was to test whether ivuxolimab changed TCR sequence diversity and drove clonal T-cell expansion. The monotherapy dose-escalation portion (N ≈ 50 patients) of the phase I ivuxolimab trial is reported in the paper.

The paper's findings and limits, for the study overall: The antigen specificity of the clonally expanded peripheral T cells was not determined. After ivuxolimab, CD8+ T cells had more expanded clones than CD4+ T cells on average. Low levels of normalized T-cell clonal expansion were also shown by some nonresponding patients. In the 0.1-3.0 mg/kg groups, partial responders were among the patients with the lowest normalized peripheral clonal expansion, particularly in CD8+ T cells. At doses of 0.1 to 3.0 mg/kg, clonal expansion of both CD4+ and CD8+ T cells in blood was seen between baseline and week 6.

Patients with a history of autoimmune disease or receiving systemic immunosuppression were excluded from the trial. Peripheral blood for TCR sequencing was collected from all dose cohorts at baseline, on cycle 4 day 1, and on cycle 7 day 1. The samples were taken from a phase I, first-in-human, multicenter, open-label dose-escalation trial of ivuxolimab. The trial enrolled adults with locally advanced or metastatic head and neck squamous cell, hepatocellular, melanoma or renal cell carcinoma. Before TCR sequencing, CD4+ T cells and CD8+ T cells from peripheral blood were sorted into separate populations. The germline V gene (reference sequence) supplies CDR1 DFQATT and CDR2 SNEGSKA. V gives up 7 bases and J gives up 1 base, and the segment between their germline ends measures 8 bases. The CDR3 spans 11 residues, from the cysteine through the phenylalanine. Only the CDR3 DNA stays, 33 bases, in frame from base 1.

To sequence the TCRbeta CDR3 region, genomic DNA was isolated from the sorted cells. TCRbeta CDR3 regions were sequenced using the immunoSEQ Assay. TCRdb stores this immuneACCESS table with in-frame sequences only. Part of the clones is absent; in the studies checked, under half of the shortfall reflects unresolved V genes, and no reason is known for the rest. Here the sample has 15,000 to 20,000 clones; around 88% occur a single time. Approximately 20% of the sample goes to the ten largest clones. Of note for this clone: Its antigen has not been determined. No much larger clonotype is one base removed from it; base qualities were not supplied.

The V and J segments used are TRBV20-1 and TRBJ2-7; there is no confident call for the D gene. This sequence was found in an adult with an advanced solid tumor such as melanoma, head and neck, liver or kidney cancer. This sample comprised CD4+ or CD8+ T cells sorted from blood, obtained in a trial of the OX40 agonist ivuxolimab. The nucleotide sequence is TGCAGTGTCCTGGATTCCTACGAGCAGTACTTC. Its protein reads: CSVLDSYEQYF.